Listed here are 22 T cell receptor beta chains from one sample, sequenced in a study of CD8 T cells in Susac syndrome. Random-hexamer reverse transcription was applied to roughly 0.5 to 1 ug RNA. TCRdb re-derived calls from the immunoSEQ multiplex PCR reads in MiXCR, one entry per CDR3 protein. The sample has around 79,000 distinct CDR3 sequences, about 95% seen once. What was sequenced was CD8+ T cells from PBMCs. Receptor source: a human donor with multiple sclerosis.

The genes are TRBV18 and TRBJ2-7; 10 bases are shared with TRBD1. The V segment lost 3 bases and the J segment 1 base; nucleotides outside the gene matches: 6. This CDR3 contains 16 residues. From germline, CDR1 is KGHSH and CDR2 LQKENI. The CDR3 is CASSPSPGQGSYEQYF. CDR3 sequence (DNA): TGTGCCAGCTCACCTTCCCCGGGACAGGGGTCCTACGAGCAGTACTTC.

The rearrangement joins TRBV6-4 to TRBJ2-2; 8 positions agree with TRBD2. V gave up 4 bases and J gave up 2 bases; unmatched junction bases: 3. There are 15 residues in the CDR3. From germline, CDR1 is MRHNA and CDR2 SNTAGT. The CDR3 region is CASSASGGNTGELFF. CDR3 DNA: TGTGCCAGCAGTGCAAGCGGGGGAAACACCGGGGAGCTGTTTTTT.

The chain combines TRBV12-5 with TRBJ2-3, with D hard to call. The CDR3 loop spans 13 amino acids. CDR1 is LGHNT, CDR2 FRNRAP, per germline. V was clipped by 0 bases and J by 4 bases, with 5 bases between them. The CDR3 nucleotides read TGTGCTAGTGGTTTGGTAAGGGCAGATACGCAGTATTTT. It yields the protein CASGLVRADTQYF.

This clonotype was counted a few times. This sequence joins TRBV25-1 and TRBJ2-2, with D uncertain. The germline gives CDR1 MGHDK, CDR2 SYGVNS. There are 12 residues in the CDR3. V was pared by 0 bases and J by 8 bases, with 4 bases between. The CDR3 DNA reads TGTGCCAGCAGTGAATATACAGGGGAGCTGTTTTTT. Protein product: CASSEYTGELFF.

This clonotype was seen a single time. The rearrangement uses TRBV30 and TRBJ1-1; D possibly corresponds to TRBD1 (5 bases). CDR1 and CDR2 (germline): GTSNPN, SVGIG (reference sequence). V gave up 6 bases and J gave up 3 bases, with 14 bases separating them. This CDR3 comprises 13 residues. CDR3 coding DNA: TGTGCCTGCGGGCTGGGGGATTACACTGAAGCTTTCTTT. It yields the protein CACGLGDYTEAFF.

The chain combines TRBV7-6 with TRBJ2-4, with 7 nucleotides matching TRBD2. Germline V gene lookup returns CDR1 SGHVS and CDR2 FNYEAQ. This CDR3 has 16 amino acids. Germline trimming cut 5 bases from V and 1 base from J; bases unmatched to any gene: 8. CDR3: CASSPEWGGAKNIQYF. The CDR3 coding sequence is TGTGCCAGCAGCCCCGAGTGGGGGGGTGCCAAAAACATTCAGTACTTC. Using reference TRBV7-6 and TRBJ2-4 for the parts outside the CDR3, the full variable domain is GAGVSQSPRYKVTKRGQDVALRCDPISGHVSLYWYRQALGQGPEFLTYFNYEAQQDKSGLPNDRFSAERPEGSISTLTIQRTEQRDSAMYRCASSPEWGGAKNIQYFGAGTRLSVL.

The chain recombines TRBV27 with TRBJ1-5; tentatively, D is TRBD1 (5 bases). With 2 bases removed from V and 1 base from J, the gap between germline ends came to 12 bases. Germline values: CDR1 MNHEY, CDR2 SMNVEV (reference sequence). This CDR3 comprises 16 residues. The CDR3, as DNA: TGTGCCAGCAGTTTAAGGAGGAGGGGAAGCAATCAGCCCCAGCATTTT. Its protein product is CASSLRRRGSNQPQHF.

Only one count was recorded for this clonotype. The rearrangement uses TRBV27 and TRBJ2-7; TRBD2 is a possible D gene (7 bases). With 4 bases removed from V and 2 bases from J, the gap between germline ends came to 15 bases. Looked up from germline, CDR1 is MNHEY and CDR2 is SMNVEV (reference sequence). The CDR3 totals 15 residues. The CDR3 DNA is TGTGCCAGCAGTTCGATGGGGGGGACACCCTACGAGCAGTACTTC. Protein sequence: CASSSMGGTPYEQYF.

The genes are TRBV7-9 and TRBJ1-4, with TRBD1 matching over 7 bases. The V segment lost 2 bases and the J segment 8 bases; nucleotides outside the gene matches: 11. The CDR3 is made up of 16 amino acids. Germline V CDR1 and CDR2: SEHNR, FQNEAQ (reference sequence). The CDR3, as DNA: TGTGCCAGCAGCTTAAGTTCGGAGGGGGCGCGGGAAAAACTGTTTTTT. It translates to CASSLSSEGAREKLFF.

The chain couples TRBV5-1 to TRBJ1-2; D not resolved. The CDR3 spans 16 residues. With 4 bases removed from V and 3 bases from J, the gap between germline ends came to 19 bases. The germline V gene has CDR1 SGHRS and CDR2 YFSETQ. DNA of the CDR3: TGCGCCAGCAGCCCGCGCTCACAAGGTGGGGACTATGGCTACACCTTC. It translates to CASSPRSQGGDYGYTF.

The V gene is TRBV28, the J gene TRBJ1-4; D unclear. Germline CDR1 reads MDHEN; CDR2 reads SYDVKM. The CDR3 contains 15 residues. V lost 2 bases and J 5 bases, leaving 12 bases between the germline ends. CDR3 sequence reads: CASSLADTWNEKLFF. CDR3 bases: TGTGCCAGCAGTTTAGCAGACACCTGGAATGAAAAACTGTTTTTT.

The rearrangement joins TRBV7-8 to TRBJ1-1; 9 bases are a match to TRBD1. This CDR3 spans 15 amino acids. Trimming took 4 bases from V and 1 from J; bases not matched to a gene: 4. The germline gives CDR1 SGHVS, CDR2 FQNEAQ. Here the CDR3 DNA reads TGTGCCAGCAGCTCGAGGACAGGGGAGAACACTGAAGCTTTCTTT. Amino acid sequence: CASSSRTGENTEAFF.

The chain is built from TRBV6-2 or TRBV6-3 and TRBJ2-6; D possibly corresponds to TRBD2 (5 bases). Germline-derived CDR1 and CDR2 are MNHEY and SVGEGT. The CDR3 consists of 15 residues. V lost 4 bases and J 0 bases, leaving 7 bases between the germline ends. The CDR3 protein is CASSSGDSGANVLTF. CDR3 DNA sequence: TGTGCCAGCAGTTCCGGGGACTCTGGGGCCAACGTCCTGACTTTC.

The chain couples TRBV5-4 to TRBJ2-5; 12 bases are a match to TRBD2. The CDR3 has 17 amino acids. The V gene end was trimmed by 0 bases and the J gene end by 5 bases; junction bases not matched to a gene: 8. Germline CDR1 is SGHNT and CDR2 is YYREEE (reference sequence). The CDR3 nucleotides are TGTGCCAGCAGCTTGGGACGACTAGCGGGAGTAGGGGAGACCCAGTACTTC. This encodes CASSLGRLAGVGETQYF. The variable domain in full, completed from reference TRBV5-4 and TRBJ2-5, reads ETGVTQSPTHLIKTRGQQVTLRCSSQSGHNTVSWYQQALGQGPQFIFQYYREEENGRGNFPPRFSGLQFPNYSSELNVNALELDDSALYLCASSLGRLAGVGETQYFGPGTRLLVL.

The rearrangement uses TRBV29-1 and TRBJ2-1, with 12 positions matching TRBD2. Germline CDR1 SQVTM, CDR2 ANQGSEA. V lost 3 bases, J lost 4 bases, and 10 bases stayed unmatched. The CDR3 runs to 17 residues. The CDR3 DNA is TGCAGCGTTGAGAAACTAGCGGGAGGATTTCCATACAATGAGCAGTTCTTC. Its protein product is CSVEKLAGGFPYNEQFF.

V gene TRBV6-6 combines with J gene TRBJ1-1; D is possibly TRBD1 (5 bases). Trimming removed 2 bases from V and 4 bases from J, with 14 bases in between. CDR3 length: 15 amino acids. Germline-derived CDR1 and CDR2 are MNHNY and SVGAGI (reference sequence). CDR3 residues: CASSYGPRVGTEAFF. CDR3 bases: TGTGCCAGCAGTTACGGGCCCAGGGTGGGCACTGAAGCTTTCTTT.

V usage is TRBV29-1 and J usage is TRBJ1-4; 9 bases fit TRBD1. The V segment lost 4 bases and the J segment 8 bases; nucleotides outside the gene matches: 17. CDR3 length: 17 amino acids. Germline CDR1 reads SQVTM; CDR2 reads ANQGSEA. CDR3 nucleotide sequence: TGCAGCGTTGTAAACCGGGACAGGGACGCAAACGACGAAAAACTGTTTTTT. Translation: CSVVNRDRDANDEKLFF. The entire variable domain, with the rest obtained from reference TRBV29-1 and TRBJ1-4, is as follows: SAVISQKPSRDICQRGTSLTIQCQVDSQVTMMFWYRQQPGQSLTLIATANQGSEATYESGFVIDKFPISRPNLTFSTLTVSNMSPEDSSIYLCSVVNRDRDANDEKLFFGSGTQLSVL.

This sequence joins TRBV3-1 and TRBJ1-5, with D hard to call. V lost 1 base and J 10 bases, leaving 14 bases between the germline ends. The CDR3 has 14 amino acids. Looked up from germline, CDR1 is LGHDT and CDR2 is YNNKEL (reference sequence). The CDR3 protein is CASSQGEVAAPQHF. CDR3 sequence (DNA): TGTGCCAGCAGCCAAGGCGAGGTCGCGGCTCCCCAGCATTTT.

The chain is built from TRBV29-1 and TRBJ2-1; TRBD2 matches 16 bases. J was trimmed by 1 base and V by 3 bases; bases with no gene match: 6. Germline V gives CDR1 SQVTM, CDR2 ANQGSEA. This CDR3 has 18 residues. In nucleotides, the CDR3 is TGCAGCGTTGACCTGGGACTAGCGGGGGGGCAATCCTACAATGAGCAGTTCTTC. Translating it yields CSVDLGLAGGQSYNEQFF.

The V gene is TRBV2, the J gene TRBJ2-7, with no clear D. V lost 6 bases, J lost 1 base, and 7 bases lay in between. The germline V gene encodes CDR1 SNHLY and CDR2 FYNNEI. This CDR3 is built from 12 residues. The CDR3 coding sequence is TGTGCCAGCAGGGCCCTATCCTACGAGCAGTACTTC. This translates into CASRALSYEQYF.

The chain recombines TRBV11-2 with TRBJ2-1, with 8 bases aligning to TRBD2. Germline V lookup: CDR1 SGHAT, CDR2 FQNNGV. The CDR3 is 14 residues long. V lost 1 base to trimming and J lost 4 bases; unmatched junction nucleotides: 0. CDR3 sequence reads: CASSLGGGYNEQFF. The CDR3 bases are TGTGCCAGCAGCTTAGGCGGGGGGTACAATGAGCAGTTCTTC.

The CDR3 is CASSPTGGGSTEAFF. DNA of the CDR3: TGTGCCAGTAGTCCTACCGGGGGAGGAAGCACTGAAGCTTTCTTT. The genes are TRBV19 and TRBJ1-1; TRBD1 is a possible D gene (5 bases). Trimming stripped 5 bases from V and 4 bases from J, with 17 bases between. This CDR3 has 15 amino acids. CDR1 is LNHDA and CDR2 is SQIVND in the germline V gene (reference sequence).